These 26 T cell receptor beta chains came from one sample sequenced in a study of T cell repertoires in aging, cancer and after chemotherapy. TCR beta rearrangements were amplified from peripheral blood genomic DNA. Rearranged V-D-J TRB sequences were amplified with a mixed TRB-A/B primer pool. MiXCR, run by TCRdb on the multiplex PCR reads, gives a single entry per CDR3 protein. The table includes 2,500 to 3,000 distinct CDR3 sequences, roughly a quarter detected once. The source material was blood. All receptors come from a human donor with a solid tumor.

By share, this clonotype counts as medium-sized. Compared with germline, one end of the junction differs, possibly owing to a read error. The V and J genes are TRBV12-3 or TRBV12-4 and TRBJ2-1; maybe TRBD2 (6 bases). The CDR3 extends over 12 amino acids. This chain's CDR3 is CASSFWRGGLVF. The CDR3 region has the DNA TGTGCCAGCAGTTTCTGGAGGGGTGGTCTGGTCTTC.

V and J are TRBV28 and TRBJ1-5; 8 bases align to TRBD1. V shed 6 bases and J 1 base; nucleotides not matched to a gene: 2. The CDR3 runs 14 residues. Germline CDR1 MDHEN, CDR2 SYDVKM. Here the CDR3 DNA reads TGTGCCAGCAGCAGGACAGGGAGCAATCAGCCCCAGCATTTT. It translates to CASSRTGSNQPQHF.

The DNA for the CDR3 is TGTGCCAGCAGAGGACAGGGGGCGCACGACGAGCAGTACTTC. Protein product: CASRGQGAHDEQYF. The chain combines TRBV12-3 or TRBV12-4 with TRBJ2-7; TRBD1 agrees at 11 bases. The CDR3 length is 14 residues. The V gene end was trimmed by 6 bases and the J gene end by 5 bases; junction bases not matched to a gene: 6.

The V gene is TRBV28, the J gene TRBJ1-4, with no clear D. There are 14 residues in the CDR3. CDR1 and CDR2 from the germline V gene are MDHEN and SYDVKM. V was shortened by 5 bases and J by 3 bases, with 10 bases between the two germline ends. CDR3 loop: CASSPRAPNEKLFF. The DNA for the CDR3 is TGTGCCAGCAGTCCTCGGGCTCCTAATGAAAAACTGTTTTTT.

This sequence joins TRBV7-9 and TRBJ2-4, with D possibly being TRBD1 (6 bases). The CDR3 is 13 residues long. Germline V lookup: CDR1 SEHNR, CDR2 FQNEAQ (reference sequence). V lost 2 bases to trimming and J lost 5 bases, with 7 bases between them. This chain's CDR3 is CASSLNRENIQYF. The CDR3 DNA is TGTGCCAGCAGCTTAAACAGGGAAAACATTCAGTACTTC.

This sequence joins TRBV5-1 and TRBJ2-7; D possibly corresponds to TRBD1 (6 bases). Trimming stripped 4 bases from V and 2 bases from J, with 16 bases between. This CDR3 has 15 amino acids. CDR1 is SGHRS, CDR2 YFSETQ, per germline. The CDR3 loop reads CASSPRQAIAYEQYF. The CDR3 region has the DNA TGCGCCAGCAGCCCACGACAGGCAATAGCCTACGAGCAGTACTTC. Supplemented by reference TRBV5-1 and TRBJ2-7, the full variable domain reads KAGVTQTPRYLIKTRGQQVTLSCSPISGHRSVSWYQQTPGQGLQFLFEYFSETQRNKGNFPGRFSGRQFSNSRSEMNVSTLELGDSALYLCASSPRQAIAYEQYFGPGTRLTVT.

This clonotype is termed large. The rearrangement uses TRBV19 and TRBJ2-3; D remains unclear. V was trimmed by 5 bases and J by 4 bases, leaving 16 bases between them. The CDR3 is 15 amino acids. The germline V gene has CDR1 LNHDA and CDR2 SQIVND (reference sequence). Here the CDR3 DNA reads TGTGCCAGTAGTTCCTTAAGTGGTGGGGCAGATACGCAGTATTTT. Encoded protein: CASSSLSGGADTQYF. Based on the CDR3 plus reference TRBV19 and TRBJ2-3, the full variable domain is DGGITQSPKYLFRKEGQNVTLSCEQNLNHDAMYWYRQDPGQGLRLIYYSQIVNDFQKGDIAEGYSVSREKKESFPLTVTSAQKNPTAFYLCASSSLSGGADTQYFGPGTRLTVL.

The gene calls are TRBV20-1 and TRBJ1-5; 7 positions match TRBD1. Germline CDR1 DFQATT, CDR2 SNEGSKA (reference sequence). The CDR3 runs to 13 residues. V trimming: 5 bases; J trimming: 6 bases; junction bases outside the gene matches: 7. The CDR3 DNA reads TGCAGTGCTGAAGACAGGGCCGGTCAGCCCCAGCATTTT. This translates into CSAEDRAGQPQHF.

This clonotype is termed large (0.1 to 1%). This chain joins TRBV19 and TRBJ2-3; TRBD1 aligns across 10 bases. The germline V gene encodes CDR1 LNHDA and CDR2 SQIVND (reference sequence). The CDR3 spans 16 residues. Germline trimming cut 4 bases from V and 6 bases from J; bases unmatched to any gene: 10. Here the CDR3 DNA reads TGTGCCAGTAGTACACCCCGGACAGGGGGTAAGGATACGCAGTATTTT. As protein: CASSTPRTGGKDTQYF.

This clonotype is labeled as hyperexpanded (1% or more). This sequence joins TRBV6-5 and TRBJ1-2, with D perhaps matching TRBD1 (5 bases). Trimming removed 2 bases at V and 8 bases at J, with 9 bases between. CDR1 is MNHEY and CDR2 is SVGAGI in the germline V gene. This CDR3 comprises 12 residues. CDR3 in amino acids: CASSYTGGGYTF. The CDR3 coding sequence is TGTGCCAGCAGTTACACAGGAGGGGGCTACACCTTC.

Sample share makes this clonotype medium-sized. The gene calls are TRBV27 and TRBJ1-2; maybe TRBD1 (6 bases). Trimming took 6 bases from V and 4 from J, leaving 12 bases between them. Per germline, CDR1 MNHEY and CDR2 SMNVEV (reference sequence). The CDR3 loop spans 13 amino acids. The chain's CDR3 is CASRDTGLYGYTF. As DNA, the CDR3 is TGTGCCAGCAGGGATACAGGGCTCTATGGCTACACCTTC.

V is TRBV6-5 and J is TRBJ2-1, with 8 positions matching TRBD1. V was pared by 2 bases and J by 0 bases, with 3 bases of the junction left unmatched. CDR1 and CDR2 from the germline V gene are MNHEY and SVGAGI. This CDR3 has 16 amino acids. The CDR3 loop reads CASSYRTGSSYNEQFF. DNA of the CDR3: TGTGCCAGCAGTTACAGGACAGGGAGCTCCTACAATGAGCAGTTCTTC.

By sample share, this clonotype is medium-sized (0.01 to 0.1%). V is TRBV6-1 and J is TRBJ1-2; D is possibly TRBD1 (6 bases). Germline lookup yields CDR1 MNHNS and CDR2 SASEGT. The germline V and J ends were trimmed by 1 base and 2 bases, with 11 bases remaining between them. CDR3 length: 15 amino acids. The CDR3 region is CASSEGLGGNYGYTF. In DNA, the CDR3 is TGTGCCAGCAGTGAAGGTTTGGGGGGCAACTATGGCTACACCTTC.

The chain uses TRBV2 and TRBJ2-1; D is tentatively TRBD1 or TRBD2 (5 bases each). The CDR3 consists of 15 residues. In germline, CDR1 is SNHLY, CDR2 FYNNEI. V lost 3 bases and J lost 0, with 9 bases in between. The CDR3 protein is CASSESGTSYNEQFF. The CDR3 region has the DNA TGTGCCAGCAGTGAGAGTGGGACCTCCTACAATGAGCAGTTCTTC.

Relative to its sample, this clonotype is medium-sized (0.01 to 0.1%). V is TRBV14 and J is TRBJ1-4; 8 bases fit TRBD1. The length of the CDR3 is 16 residues. Germline values: CDR1 SGHDN, CDR2 FVKESK. V lost 0 bases, J lost 5 bases, and 5 bases stayed unmatched. The CDR3 nucleotides read TGTGCCAGCAGCCAAGATTGGACAGGGAGGAATGAAAAACTGTTTTTT. As protein: CASSQDWTGRNEKLFF.

The chain uses TRBV20-1 and TRBJ2-5; 7 bases agree with TRBD2. The CDR3 extends over 13 amino acids. V lost 7 bases, J lost 3 bases, and 8 bases stayed unmatched. The germline CDR1 and CDR2 sequences are DFQATT and SNEGSKA (reference sequence). CDR3 DNA sequence: TGCAGTGGGGGGGGGTGGGGGGAAGAGACCCAGTACTTC. Encoded protein: CSGGGWGEETQYF.

The gene calls are TRBV28 and TRBJ2-3; 7 bases agree with TRBD2. V gave up 4 bases and J gave up 6 bases; unmatched junction bases: 7. CDR1 and CDR2 (germline): MDHEN, SYDVKM. The CDR3 is 14 residues long. CDR3: CASSYVGREDTQYF. CDR3 bases: TGTGCCAGCAGTTACGTCGGGCGGGAGGATACGCAGTATTTT.

This clonotype has more than one count but fewer than ten. The genes are TRBV7-2 and TRBJ1-2; TRBD1 matches at 7 bases. The CDR3 consists of 15 residues. V lost 3 bases, J lost 3 bases, and 7 bases stayed unmatched. From germline, CDR1 is SGHTA and CDR2 FQGNSA. DNA of the CDR3: TGTGCCAGCAGCTTCCGACAGGGACAAGACTATGGCTACACCTTC. It encodes CASSFRQGQDYGYTF.

By sample fraction, this clonotype is medium-sized (0.01 to 0.1%). The chain recombines TRBV10-3 with TRBJ2-5; 8 positions match TRBD1. The germline gives CDR1 ENHRY, CDR2 SYGVKD. J lost 5 bases, V lost 2 bases, and 1 base had no gene match. The CDR3 covers 13 residues. Written as DNA, the CDR3 is TGTGCCATCAGTGAGAGGACAGGGGAGACCCAGTACTTC. The encoded protein is CAISERTGETQYF.

This clonotype has a single count. The gene calls are TRBV19 and TRBJ2-3; tentative D call: TRBD2 (5 bases). The CDR3 sequence is 14 residues long. The V end lost 4 bases, the J end lost 3 bases, and 11 bases lay between the germline ends. Per the germline V gene, CDR1 is LNHDA and CDR2 is SQIVND (reference sequence). The CDR3, as DNA: TGTGCCAGTAGTAGGCCTGGAGGTACAGATACGCAGTATTTT. Amino acid sequence: CASSRPGGTDTQYF.

This clonotype counts as medium-sized (0.01 to 0.1%). The chain recombines TRBV19 with TRBJ1-4, with 7 bases fitting TRBD1. V shed 3 bases, J shed 4 bases, and the junction held 11 bases outside the gene matches. Looked up from germline, CDR1 is LNHDA and CDR2 is SQIVND (reference sequence). The CDR3 runs 17 residues. The CDR3 bases are TGTGCCAGTAGTATGGTCCCCTTTCGACAGGGTAATGAAAAACTGTTTTTT. It translates to CASSMVPFRQGNEKLFF.

The chain links TRBV4-1 to TRBJ1-1, with no clear D. The CDR3 is made up of 15 amino acids. Germline values: CDR1 MGHRA, CDR2 YSYEKL. Trimming pared 0 bases from V and 5 bases from J, leaving 13 bases between. The CDR3 sequence is CASSQEVVDITEAFF. The CDR3 DNA follows: TGCGCCAGCAGCCAAGAGGTGGTGGATATTACTGAAGCTTTCTTT.

By its share, this clonotype is medium-sized (0.01 to 0.1%). The chain has TRBV18 and TRBJ1-4; D uncertain. The CDR3 has 11 residues. The germline V gene encodes CDR1 KGHSH and CDR2 LQKENI. The V and J ends lost 3 bases and 4 bases respectively, with 0 bases between them. CDR3: CASSPNEKLFF. The CDR3 coding sequence is TGTGCCAGCTCACCTAATGAAAAACTGTTTTTT.

By sample fraction, this clonotype is medium-sized. In DNA, the CDR3 is TGTGCCAGCAGCTTAAGAACGGGAGGGATCCGCAATGAGCAGTTCTTC. Translation: CASSLRTGGIRNEQFF. The chain recombines TRBV7-6 with TRBJ2-1; the match to TRBD2 covers 8 bases. Trimming took 2 bases from V and 6 from J; bases not matched to a gene: 9. Germline assignment: CDR1 SGHVS and CDR2 FNYEAQ. CDR3 length: 16 residues.

In its sample, this clonotype is large (0.1 to 1%). The J gene is TRBJ2-5, the V gene TRBV6-5; D possibly corresponds to TRBD2 (6 bases). V lost 10 bases and J lost 6, with 12 bases in between. The CDR3 is 11 amino acids. CDR1 is MNHEY, CDR2 SVGAGI, per germline. The DNA of the CDR3 is TGTGCCACGGCGGAGGGCCAGACCCAGTACTTC. This encodes CATAEGQTQYF.

This clonotype is classed as large. The chain is built from TRBV19 and TRBJ2-7, with unresolved D. Germline V CDR1 and CDR2: LNHDA, SQIVND (reference sequence). V was shortened by 0 bases and J by 0 bases, with 12 bases between the two germline ends. The CDR3 is 16 residues long. The CDR3 loop reads CASSIDNRAISYEQYF. The CDR3 coding sequence is TGTGCCAGTAGTATAGACAACCGGGCCATCTCCTACGAGCAGTACTTC.